Below, 31 T cell receptor beta chains from the same sample are listed, as sequenced in a study of low-dose radiotherapy and immunotherapy resistance in tumors. TRAV and TRBV primers primed cDNA for both TCRalpha and TCRbeta. The authors ran roughly 20 PCR cycles to amplify TCRs with a constant-region primer and V-primer adapter. TCRdb reanalysed the reads using MiXCR and keeps one entry per CDR3 protein. Of about 9,800 distinct CDR3 sequences in the sample, around 40% were seen once. The receptors come from a human donor with advanced metastatic prostate, ovarian, gallbladder or colorectal cancer (not recorded which). This table probably holds off-target reads from a library built for another chain.

There are a few counts of this clonotype. The rearrangement joins TRBV20-1 to TRBJ1-5; D gene unclear. This CDR3 contains 14 residues. Germline V gene lookup returns CDR1 DFQATT and CDR2 SNEGSKA (reference sequence). V was cut by 0 bases and J by 3 bases, with 9 bases left in between. CDR3 protein: CSARDRGFNQPQHF. The DNA for the CDR3 is TGCAGTGCTAGAGATCGGGGATTCAATCAGCCCCAGCATTTT.

The CDR3 coding sequence is TGTGCCAGCAACCAGGGGGCTCTGGGCGAAAAACTGTTTTTT. It encodes CASNQGALGEKLFF. The J gene is TRBJ1-4, the V gene TRBV2; 8 bases match TRBD1. V lost 7 bases, J lost 8 bases, and 9 bases stayed unmatched. The germline V gene encodes CDR1 SNHLY and CDR2 FYNNEI. The CDR3 covers 14 residues. Variable domain in full (rest from reference TRBV2 and TRBJ1-4): EPEVTQTPSHQVTQMGQEVILRCVPISNHLYFYWYRQILGQKVEFLVSFYNNEISEKSEIFDDQFSVERPDGSNFTLKIRSTKLEDSAMYFCASNQGALGEKLFFGSGTQLSVL.

This clonotype is categorized as medium-sized (0.01 to 0.1%). The chain employs TRBV9 and TRBJ2-7; TRBD2 agrees at 8 bases. Germline V gene data show CDR1 as SGDLS and CDR2 as YYNGEE. The CDR3 is made up of 14 amino acids. Trimming removed 2 bases from V and 4 bases from J; junction bases left unmatched: 5. For the CDR3, the DNA is TGTGCCAGCAGCGTCCAAACTAGCGGTTACGAGCAGTACTTC. This sequence encodes CASSVQTSGYEQYF.

This sequence joins TRBV9 and TRBJ2-5; the match to TRBD2 covers 9 bases. The CDR3 is 15 residues long. From germline, CDR1 is SGDLS and CDR2 YYNGEE. V was pared by 0 bases and J by 5 bases, with 5 bases of the junction left unmatched. The CDR3 protein is CASSVGTSVGETQYF. Here the CDR3 DNA reads TGTGCCAGCAGCGTAGGGACTAGCGTCGGGGAGACCCAGTACTTC.

Judged by abundance, this clonotype is medium-sized. This sequence joins TRBV5-1 and TRBJ1-2; D perhaps matches TRBD1 (6 bases). The germline gives CDR1 SGHRS, CDR2 YFSETQ. Trimming stripped 0 bases from V and 6 bases from J, with 15 bases between. The CDR3 has 15 amino acids. In nucleotides, the CDR3 is TGCGCCAGCAGCTTGGCCCGGGGGCTCTACGATGGCTACACCTTC. Translation: CASSLARGLYDGYTF.

The chain couples TRBV11-2 to TRBJ2-5; TRBD2 agrees at 9 bases. CDR1 and CDR2 from the germline V gene are SGHAT and FQNNGV. The length of the CDR3 is 16 residues. Trimming at V came to 1 base and at J to 2 bases, leaving 5 bases not matched to a gene. CDR3 nucleotide sequence: TGTGCCAGCAGCTTAGTAAGCGGGGGGACACAAGAGACCCAGTACTTC. This gives the protein CASSLVSGGTQETQYF.

This chain uses TRBV3-1 with TRBJ1-1, with D possibly being TRBD1 (6 bases). With 1 base removed from V and 4 bases from J, the gap between germline ends came to 7 bases. Germline CDR1 LGHDT, CDR2 YNNKEL (reference sequence). The CDR3 is made up of 13 amino acids. The CDR3 spells CASSQGGPTEAFF. Written as DNA, the CDR3 is TGTGCCAGCAGCCAAGGGGGGCCCACTGAAGCTTTCTTT.

This clonotype has a single count. V usage is TRBV20-1 and J usage is TRBJ2-7; TRBD1 might be the D (5 bases). CDR3 length equals 15 residues. Trimming cost V 0 bases and J 2 bases, with 14 bases left between them. Germline V gene sequence: CDR1 DFQATT, CDR2 SNEGSKA (reference sequence). The CDR3 loop reads CSARELAGRTYEQYF. DNA of the CDR3: TGCAGTGCTAGAGAATTGGCAGGGCGAACCTACGAGCAGTACTTC.

This sequence joins TRBV6-1 and TRBJ2-5, with a weak D call TRBD1 (5 bases). The CDR3 spans 13 residues. CDR1 MNHNS and CDR2 SASEGT come from the germline V gene. With 4 bases removed from V and 4 bases from J, the gap between germline ends came to 10 bases. CDR3 loop: CASSVGQGETQYF. DNA for the CDR3: TGTGCCAGCAGTGTAGGGCAGGGAGAGACCCAGTACTTC.

This clonotype was seen more than once but under ten times. The chain couples TRBV7-2 to TRBJ2-2; 8 bases fit TRBD2. This CDR3 has 14 amino acids. Germline CDR1 SGHTA, CDR2 FQGNSA. Trimming took 10 bases from V and 1 from J; bases not matched to a gene: 5. The CDR3 here is CATEAGENTGELFF. DNA for the CDR3: TGTGCCACTGAAGCGGGAGAGAACACCGGGGAGCTGTTTTTT.

On this clonotype itself: One end of the junction varies from germline; a read error may be responsible. The CDR3 here is CASSPQGWNSPLHF. CDR3 DNA: TGTGCCAGCTCGCCACAGGGGTGGAATTCACCCCTCCACTTT. The V call is TRBV18, the J call TRBJ1-6; 7 positions agree with TRBD1. CDR1 is KGHSH, CDR2 LQKENI, per germline. The CDR3 is 14 amino acids.

The table lists this clonotype with a few counts. The chain combines TRBV19 with TRBJ2-2; 8 nucleotides line up with TRBD1. This CDR3 spans 14 amino acids. Germline V gives CDR1 LNHDA, CDR2 SQIVND (reference sequence). V shed 9 bases, J shed 6 bases, and the junction held 9 bases outside the gene matches. CDR3 protein: CASARGRGSGELFF. Written as DNA, the CDR3 is TGTGCCAGCGCCAGGGGGCGTGGATCCGGGGAGCTGTTTTTT.

This clonotype was counted between two and nine times. This chain joins TRBV9 and TRBJ2-2; a possible D gene is TRBD2 (5 bases). The CDR3 runs to 15 residues. The V and J ends lost 4 bases and 2 bases respectively, with 12 bases between them. From germline, CDR1 is SGDLS and CDR2 YYNGEE. CDR3 loop: CASSFERTNTGELFF. CDR3 nucleotide sequence: TGTGCCAGCAGCTTTGAGCGGACTAACACCGGGGAGCTGTTTTTT.

This clonotype is judged medium-sized. The V gene is TRBV4-1, the J gene TRBJ1-5; D is unresolved. The CDR3 covers 16 residues. Germline V gene data show CDR1 as MGHRA and CDR2 as YSYEKL. Trimming removed 0 bases at V and 3 bases at J, with 12 bases between. CDR3 residues: CASSQEERPINQPQHF. The DNA of the CDR3 is TGCGCCAGCAGCCAAGAGGAGAGGCCAATCAATCAGCCCCAGCATTTT.

The rearrangement links TRBV6-6 to TRBJ2-2; 8 bases align to TRBD1. CDR3 size: 16 residues. V shed 0 bases, J shed 1 base, and the junction held 1 base outside the gene matches. The germline V gene encodes CDR1 MNHNY and CDR2 SVGAGI (reference sequence). The CDR3: CASSYSRGQNTGELFF. The CDR3 bases are TGTGCCAGCAGTTACTCCAGGGGGCAGAACACCGGGGAGCTGTTTTTT.

This clonotype was seen a handful of times. The V and J genes are TRBV29-1 and TRBJ2-2, with D possibly matching TRBD1 (6 bases). Trimming left V 0 bases short and J 4 bases short, with 6 bases between. CDR3 length: 13 amino acids. CDR1 is SQVTM, CDR2 ANQGSEA, per germline. CDR3 bases: TGCAGCGTTGAAGAGGGGGCCACCGGGGAGCTGTTTTTT. This translates into CSVEEGATGELFF.

This clonotype was seen more than once but under ten times. The chain joins TRBV7-9 to TRBJ1-2; 7 bases map to TRBD1. The CDR3 is 13 residues long. Germline CDR1 is SEHNR and CDR2 is FQNEAQ (reference sequence). The trim removed 5 bases at V and 6 bases at J, leaving 6 bases unmatched. The CDR3 sequence: CASSRATGNGYTF. CDR3 nucleotides: TGTGCCAGCAGCCGAGCGACAGGGAATGGCTACACCTTC.

The table lists this clonotype with a few counts. CDR3 sequence reads: CASSRRTGGVYNEQFF. CDR3 sequence (DNA): TGCGCCAGCAGCCGGCGGACAGGGGGGGTATACAATGAGCAGTTCTTC. The V gene is TRBV5-1, the J gene TRBJ2-1; 10 bases match TRBD1. V dropped 4 bases and J dropped 4; count of bases not matched to a gene: 8. The CDR3 extends over 16 amino acids. CDR1 is SGHRS, CDR2 YFSETQ, per germline. The full variable domain, in which reference TRBV5-1 and TRBJ2-1 provide the parts outside the CDR3, is KAGVTQTPRYLIKTRGQQVTLSCSPISGHRSVSWYQQTPGQGLQFLFEYFSETQRNKGNFPGRFSGRQFSNSRSEMNVSTLELGDSALYLCASSRRTGGVYNEQFFGPGTRLTVL.

The chain uses TRBV10-3 and TRBJ1-5; TRBD1 matches at 8 bases. Trimming cost V 6 bases and J 5 bases; bases outside gene matches: 9. Germline CDR1 and CDR2: ENHRY and SYGVKD. This CDR3 contains 15 residues. For the CDR3, the DNA is TGTGCCATCAGAGCAGACAGGGGCGAATATCAGCCCCAGCATTTT. Its protein is CAIRADRGEYQPQHF.

The chain combines TRBV5-6 with TRBJ2-5; weak D call: TRBD2 (6 bases). Trimming stripped 3 bases from V and 5 bases from J, with 11 bases between. CDR3 length: 13 residues. Germline loops: CDR1 SGHDT, CDR2 YYEEEE. CDR3 in amino acids: CASSSLAGETQYF. In nucleotides, the CDR3 is TGTGCCAGCAGCTCGCTGGCGGGGGAGACCCAGTACTTC.

This clonotype was detected only once. This chain joins TRBV5-1 and TRBJ2-3; no definite D call. Germline-derived CDR1 and CDR2 are SGHRS and YFSETQ. V lost 4 bases and J 0 bases, leaving 6 bases between the germline ends. The CDR3 totals 13 residues. DNA for the CDR3: TGCGCCAGCAGCCCGCATAGCACAGATACGCAGTATTTT. Translating gives CASSPHSTDTQYF. The whole variable domain, filled in from reference TRBV5-1 and TRBJ2-3, reads KAGVTQTPRYLIKTRGQQVTLSCSPISGHRSVSWYQQTPGQGLQFLFEYFSETQRNKGNFPGRFSGRQFSNSRSEMNVSTLELGDSALYLCASSPHSTDTQYFGPGTRLTVL.

There are a few counts of this clonotype. The chain has TRBV28 and TRBJ2-7; 10 bases align to TRBD1. The CDR3 is 15 residues long. V lost 5 bases and J lost 4; bases outside the gene matches: 8. Germline V lookup: CDR1 MDHEN, CDR2 SYDVKM. Here the CDR3 DNA reads TGTGCCAGCAGTGCTACCGGACAGGGGGGGTACGAGCAGTACTTC. The encoded protein is CASSATGQGGYEQYF.

The CDR3 here is CASSGDARYEQYF. The CDR3 nucleotides are TGTGCCAGCAGTGGGGACGCCCGATACGAGCAGTACTTC. This chain links TRBV2 with TRBJ2-7; tentatively, D is TRBD1 or TRBD2 (5 bases each). The V gene lost 4 bases and the J gene lost 4 bases, with 11 bases spanning the gap. The CDR3 is 13 amino acids. Looked up from germline, CDR1 is SNHLY and CDR2 is FYNNEI.

This clonotype was counted a single time. The genes are TRBV29-1 and TRBJ2-7; 9 nucleotides line up with TRBD1. Per the germline V gene, CDR1 is SQVTM and CDR2 is ANQGSEA. V trimming: 0 bases; J trimming: 2 bases; junction bases outside the gene matches: 5. CDR3 size: 15 residues. CDR3: CSVEDRDRETYEQYF. CDR3 coding DNA: TGCAGCGTTGAAGATCGGGACAGGGAAACCTACGAGCAGTACTTC.

The rearrangement links TRBV3-1 to TRBJ1-2, with D maybe TRBD1 (6 bases). In germline, CDR1 is LGHDT, CDR2 YNNKEL (reference sequence). The CDR3 length is 17 residues. V lost 6 bases, J lost 4 bases, and 24 bases lay in between. Here the CDR3 DNA reads TGTGCCAGCAGTCCCGCGACAGGCCAGAAAGGGGGCTATGGCTACACCTTC. It codes for CASSPATGQKGGYGYTF.

The chain is built from TRBV7-7 and TRBJ2-5; tentatively, D is TRBD2 (6 bases). The ends were cut back, 5 bases at V and 1 base at J, with 23 bases in the middle. The CDR3 covers 18 residues. Germline V CDR1 and CDR2: SSHAT, FNYEAQ (reference sequence). The DNA for the CDR3 is TGTGCCAGCAGCCGGGACGGGTGGTCTGCCGGGGGCCAAGAGACCCAGTACTTC. As protein: CASSRDGWSAGGQETQYF. Full variable domain (missing parts from reference TRBV7-7 and TRBJ2-5): GAGVSQSPRYKVTKRGQDVTLRCDPISSHATLYWYQQALGQGPEFLTYFNYEAQPDKSGLPSDRFSAERPEGSISTLTIQRTEQRDSAMYRCASSRDGWSAGGQETQYFGPGTRLLVL.

The chain has TRBV12-3 or TRBV12-4 and TRBJ2-2; 13 bases match TRBD2. There are 17 residues in the CDR3. V was pared by 5 bases and J by 4 bases, with 7 bases of the junction left unmatched. CDR3 nucleotides: TGTGCCAGCAGTCCCACAGGACTAGCGGGAGTCACCGGGGAGCTGTTTTTT. Its protein is CASSPTGLAGVTGELFF.

The gene calls are TRBV20-1 and TRBJ2-5; D is unresolved. Between the trimmed V and J ends, which lost 3 bases and 0 bases, there was a span of 14 bases. Germline V gene sequence: CDR1 DFQATT, CDR2 SNEGSKA (reference sequence). This CDR3 comprises 15 residues. The chain's CDR3 is CSASSPFGDQETQYF. The DNA of the CDR3 is TGCAGTGCTAGCTCCCCCTTTGGGGACCAAGAGACCCAGTACTTC.

This chain links TRBV5-1 with TRBJ2-2; D could derive from TRBD1 or TRBD2 (5 bases each). V was shortened by 0 bases and J by 5 bases, with 8 bases between the two germline ends. The CDR3 spans 14 residues. Germline assignment: CDR1 SGHRS and CDR2 YFSETQ. The CDR3 reads CASSLAWGTGELFF. The CDR3, as DNA: TGCGCCAGCAGCTTGGCCTGGGGGACCGGGGAGCTGTTTTTT.

This chain uses TRBV20-1 with TRBJ1-4; D perhaps matches TRBD1 (5 bases). This CDR3 comprises 14 residues. Germline assignment: CDR1 DFQATT and CDR2 SNEGSKA (reference sequence). V dropped 3 bases and J dropped 4 bases, with 12 bases sitting between them. CDR3 in amino acids: CSASAGGNNEKLFF. Written as DNA, the CDR3 is TGCAGTGCTAGCGCCGGGGGTAATAATGAAAAACTGTTTTTT.

The chain uses TRBV25-1 and TRBJ1-5; 9 positions agree with TRBD1. The ends lost 3 bases at V and 7 bases at J; junction bases unmatched: 7. CDR3 size: 15 residues. Germline assignment: CDR1 MGHDK and CDR2 SYGVNS. In DNA form, the CDR3 reads TGTGCCAGCAGTGACGGGACAGGGTATGTACAGCCCCAGCATTTT. Its protein is CASSDGTGYVQPQHF.